The 20 T cell receptor beta chains below all came from one sample that was sequenced in a study of T cell responses to AZD1222 COVID-19 vaccine. Measured with immunoSEQ multiplex PCR; TCRdb has only the in-frame clones, and not every one. In the table there are around 100,000 clones, about 86% of which are singletons. The sample was peripheral blood, taken on day 0 of AZD1222 vaccination. The receptors here all came from an adult in good health.

This clone was picked up many times. The chain recombines TRBV19 with TRBJ2-3, with 10 nucleotides matching TRBD2. J was trimmed by 4 bases and V by 3 bases; bases with no gene match: 4. The CDR3 is 15 amino acids. Germline CDR1 LNHDA, CDR2 SQIVND (reference sequence). CDR3 nucleotide sequence: TGTGCCAGTAGTATCAGACTAGCGGGTCCAGATACGCAGTATTTT. Translated, it gives CASSIRLAGPDTQYF.

V usage is TRBV18 and J usage is TRBJ2-3; 7 positions agree with TRBD2. Germline values: CDR1 KGHSH, CDR2 LQKENI. There are 17 residues in the CDR3. V shed 6 bases and J 1 base; nucleotides not matched to a gene: 13. Here the CDR3 reads CASSPSGLVPGTDTQYF. The CDR3 coding sequence is TGTGCCAGCTCCCCCAGTGGACTAGTGCCGGGCACAGATACGCAGTATTTT.

V usage is TRBV6-5 and J usage is TRBJ1-2, with TRBD1 as a possible D gene (5 bases). Germline V gene lookup returns CDR1 MNHEY and CDR2 SVGAGI. V gave up 5 bases and J gave up 2 bases, with 15 bases separating them. The CDR3 runs to 15 residues. CDR3 bases: TGTGCCAGCAGTCCCTCCGTGACAGCCAACTATGGCTACACCTTC. Its translation is CASSPSVTANYGYTF.

The chain uses TRBV10-3 and TRBJ1-2, with TRBD1 matching over 8 bases. Unmatched junction bases numbered 7, after V lost 6 bases and J lost 7 bases. The CDR3 runs 13 residues. Germline V gives CDR1 ENHRY, CDR2 SYGVKD. The CDR3 DNA follows: TGTGCCATCAGGGGACAGGCCCTTTTTGGCTACACCTTC. It yields the protein CAIRGQALFGYTF.

The rearrangement links TRBV7-9 to TRBJ2-1, with 12 nucleotides matching TRBD1. This CDR3 has 15 amino acids. Losses at the gene ends were 6 bases for V and 8 bases for J; bases not matched to a gene: 8. Germline V gene lookup returns CDR1 SEHNR and CDR2 FQNEAQ (reference sequence). This CDR3 is CASRSGTGGIDEQFF. CDR3 bases: TGTGCCAGCAGATCCGGGACAGGGGGCATCGATGAGCAGTTCTTC. Full variable domain (remainder filled in from reference TRBV7-9 and TRBJ2-1): DTGVSQNPRHKITKRGQNVTFRCDPISEHNRLYWYRQTLGQGPEFLTYFQNEAQLEKSRLLSDRFSAERPKGSFSTLEIQRTEQGDSAMYLCASRSGTGGIDEQFFGPGTRLTVL.

The chain carries TRBV27 and TRBJ2-7; D is unclear. The CDR3 is 13 amino acids. V gave up 6 bases and J gave up 9 bases, with 18 bases separating them. Germline CDR1 reads MNHEY; CDR2 reads SMNVEV (reference sequence). CDR3 sequence (DNA): TGTGCCAGCAGCCCGGGCCCCATTTCGGGGCAGTACTTC. Protein: CASSPGPISGQYF.

J is TRBJ2-1 and V is TRBV14, with D hard to call. Germline V gene sequence: CDR1 SGHDN, CDR2 FVKESK. CDR3 size: 11 residues. V shed 4 bases and J shed 12 bases, with 10 bases lying between them. The CDR3 nucleotides are TGTGCCAGCAGCCCTGGGAAATTGCAGTTCTTC. This encodes CASSPGKLQFF.

As to this clone: Different DNA sequences within this sample yield the same CDR3. J is TRBJ2-7 and V is TRBV28, with D hard to call. This CDR3 spans 11 amino acids. Germline values: CDR1 MDHEN, CDR2 SYDVKM. The germline V and J ends were trimmed by 1 base and 5 bases, with 3 bases remaining between them. CDR3 sequence reads: CASSLSHEQYF. In DNA form, the CDR3 reads TGTGCCAGCAGTTTATCCCACGAGCAGTACTTC.

V gene TRBV19 combines with J gene TRBJ1-2; unclear D gene. Germline assignment: CDR1 LNHDA and CDR2 SQIVND (reference sequence). The V end was cut by 1 base, the J end by 4 bases, with 7 bases between. The CDR3 extends over 13 amino acids. As DNA, the CDR3 is TGTGCCAGTAGTATAGGCGTAAGCTATGGCTACACCTTC. Its protein product is CASSIGVSYGYTF. The variable domain in full, with the rest retrieved from reference TRBV19 and TRBJ1-2, is DGGITQSPKYLFRKEGQNVTLSCEQNLNHDAMYWYRQDPGQGLRLIYYSQIVNDFQKGDIAEGYSVSREKKESFPLTVTSAQKNPTAFYLCASSIGVSYGYTFGSGTRLTVV.

The V call is TRBV28, the J call TRBJ2-3, with a tentative D call TRBD1 (6 bases). Deletions cut 5 bases from V and 0 bases from J, with 12 bases between. Germline CDR1 is MDHEN and CDR2 is SYDVKM. This CDR3 spans 15 amino acids. In DNA form, the CDR3 reads TGTGCCAGCAGTCCCAGAGGGGGTAGCACAGATACGCAGTATTTT. Protein: CASSPRGGSTDTQYF.

CDR3 amino acids: CASSLTLQGSGGAGELFF. For the CDR3, the DNA is TGTGCCAGCAGTTTAACCCTCCAGGGATCAGGAGGCGCCGGGGAGCTGTTTTTT. The chain links TRBV27 to TRBJ2-2; D might be TRBD1 or TRBD2, each matching 5 bases. The V and J ends lost 2 bases and 6 bases respectively, with 22 bases between them. Germline-derived CDR1 and CDR2 are MNHEY and SMNVEV (reference sequence). There are 18 residues in the CDR3.

The rearrangement joins TRBV5-6 to TRBJ1-6; 10 positions agree with TRBD1. The V gene end was trimmed by 0 bases and the J gene end by 10 bases; junction bases not matched to a gene: 4. The CDR3 spans 15 residues. The germline gives CDR1 SGHDT, CDR2 YYEEEE. CDR3 residues: CASSLEGQGWSPLHF. The CDR3 DNA follows: TGTGCCAGCAGCTTGGAGGGACAGGGGTGGTCACCCCTCCACTTT.

The V gene is TRBV6-5, the J gene TRBJ1-3; tentatively, D is TRBD1 (5 bases). V was clipped by 6 bases and J by 5 bases, with 17 bases between them. Per germline, CDR1 MNHEY and CDR2 SVGAGI. CDR3 length equals 15 residues. CDR3 sequence: CASSPGSGTRNTIYF. CDR3 coding DNA: TGTGCCAGCAGCCCCGGGTCAGGGACTAGAAACACCATATATTTT.

The V and J genes are TRBV7-9 and TRBJ1-3, with 7 bases identical to TRBD1. CDR3 length: 14 amino acids. Losses at the gene ends were 3 bases for V and 8 bases for J; bases not matched to a gene: 7. Per the germline V gene, CDR1 is SEHNR and CDR2 is FQNEAQ (reference sequence). The CDR3 region is CASSLQQGIDTIYF. The CDR3 nucleotides are TGTGCCAGCAGCTTGCAACAGGGGATAGACACCATATATTTT.

V is TRBV7-8 and J is TRBJ2-1; a weak D match, TRBD1 (5 bases). This CDR3 comprises 14 residues. CDR1 is SGHVS, CDR2 FQNEAQ, per germline. Trimming took 1 base from V and 5 from J, leaving 9 bases between them. The CDR3 loop reads CASSLGLRDNEQFF. CDR3 nucleotide sequence: TGTGCCAGCAGCTTAGGGCTCAGGGACAATGAGCAGTTCTTC. Full variable domain (outside the CDR3, taken from reference TRBV7-8 and TRBJ2-1): GAGVSQSPRYKVAKRGQDVALRCDPISGHVSLFWYQQALGQGPEFLTYFQNEAQLDKSGLPSDRFFAERPEGSVSTLKIQRTQQEDSAVYLCASSLGLRDNEQFFGPGTRLTVL.

The V and J genes are TRBV27 and TRBJ1-6; no firm D call. V was shortened by 1 base and J by 10 bases, with 11 bases between the two germline ends. The CDR3 has 14 residues. CDR1 is MNHEY and CDR2 is SMNVEV in the germline V gene (reference sequence). The CDR3 nucleotides are TGTGCCAGCAGTTTATATAGGGCTGGATCACCCCTCCACTTT. Encoded protein: CASSLYRAGSPLHF.

This clone turned up a few times. The V gene is TRBV12-3 or TRBV12-4, the J gene TRBJ1-1, with D perhaps matching TRBD1 (5 bases). V lost 3 bases to trimming and J lost 2 bases, with 7 bases between them. The CDR3 is made up of 13 amino acids. CDR3 residues: CASSLRGNTEAFF. The CDR3 bases are TGTGCCAGCAGTTTGAGGGGAAACACTGAAGCTTTCTTT.

This clone was recorded once. The chain is built from TRBV28 and TRBJ1-4, with D possibly TRBD1 on 6 matching bases. V dropped 6 bases and J dropped 8 bases, with 13 bases sitting between them. The length of the CDR3 is 13 residues. CDR1 is MDHEN, CDR2 SYDVKM, per germline. CDR3 protein: CASSGGGWEKLFF. The CDR3 DNA reads as TGTGCCAGCAGCGGAGGGGGTTGGGAAAAACTGTTTTTT.

This sequence joins TRBV5-1 and TRBJ1-1; D remains unclear. V was cut by 2 bases and J by 2 bases, with 13 bases left in between. The CDR3 is 15 residues long. Per the germline V gene, CDR1 is SGHRS and CDR2 is YFSETQ. The DNA for the CDR3 is TGCGCCAGCAGCTTTTTAGGGCCGATAAACACTGAAGCTTTCTTT. It translates to CASSFLGPINTEAFF. Supplemented by reference TRBV5-1 and TRBJ1-1, the full variable domain reads KAGVTQTPRYLIKTRGQQVTLSCSPISGHRSVSWYQQTPGQGLQFLFEYFSETQRNKGNFPGRFSGRQFSNSRSEMNVSTLELGDSALYLCASSFLGPINTEAFFGQGTRLTVV.

The chain uses TRBV15 and TRBJ1-2, with D possibly being TRBD1 (5 bases). Germline V gene sequence: CDR1 LNHNV, CDR2 YYDKDF (reference sequence). The V gene lost 1 base and the J gene lost 1 base, with 10 bases spanning the gap. The CDR3 is 15 amino acids. CDR3 protein: CATSRGGTYNYGYTF. The CDR3 DNA reads as TGTGCCACCAGCAGAGGGGGGACTTATAACTATGGCTACACCTTC. Full variable domain (rest looked up from reference TRBV15 and TRBJ1-2): DAMVIQNPRYQVTQFGKPVTLSCSQTLNHNVMYWYQQKSSQAPKLLFHYYDKDFNNEADTPDNFQSRRPNTSFCFLDIRSPGLGDTAMYLCATSRGGTYNYGYTFGSGTRLTVV.